This TCR beta chain was captured by sequencing in a study of cytomegalovirus exposure and HLA in healthy donors. Study observations and caveats: Researchers left out some V segments, among them TRBV6-2 and TRBV6-3, as indistinguishable.

The PCR had 60 Vbeta and 13 Jbeta primers. Per the study methods: Later analysis identified 80 million to 85 million unique TCR beta chains, 10 million to 12 million shared. The method was immunoSEQ multiplex PCR; TCRdb's version includes in-frame clones alone and lacks a portion of them. V, J and clone size are those of that table, while D and trimming were read from the DNA. This repertoire shows about 160,000 clones, roughly four fifths found once; its top ten account for approximately 3%. The table lists this clone with a count of one. The antigen remains undetermined. Trimming at V came to 5 bases and at J to 0 bases, leaving 9 bases not matched to a gene. Germline CDR1 SGHTS, CDR2 YDEGEE. This CDR3 is 17 amino acids long.

V gene TRBV5-8 combines with J gene TRBJ1-3, with 9 nucleotides matching TRBD1. The sequence was collected from a woman in her thirties or forties in good health and CMV-seronegative. Sequencing was carried out using PBMCs. The CDR3 DNA is TGTGCCAGCAGTTCTCCGACAGGGGGTTACTCTGGAAACACCATATATTTT. Translated: CASSSPTGGYSGNTIYF.